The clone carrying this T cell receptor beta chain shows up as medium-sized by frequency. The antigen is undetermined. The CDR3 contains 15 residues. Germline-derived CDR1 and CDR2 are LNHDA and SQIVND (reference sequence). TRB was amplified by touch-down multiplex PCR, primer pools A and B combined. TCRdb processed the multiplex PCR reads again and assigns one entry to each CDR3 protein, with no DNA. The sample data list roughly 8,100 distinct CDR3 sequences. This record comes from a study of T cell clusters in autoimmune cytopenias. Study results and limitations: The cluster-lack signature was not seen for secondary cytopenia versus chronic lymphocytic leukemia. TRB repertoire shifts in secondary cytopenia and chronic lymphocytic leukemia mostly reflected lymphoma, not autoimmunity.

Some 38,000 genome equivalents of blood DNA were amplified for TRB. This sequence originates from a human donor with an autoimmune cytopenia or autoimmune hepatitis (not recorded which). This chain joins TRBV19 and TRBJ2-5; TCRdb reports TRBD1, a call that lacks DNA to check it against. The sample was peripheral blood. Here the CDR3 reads CASSFGQGVGETQYF.